A single sample is the source of the 20 T cell receptor beta chains below, sequenced in a study of beta chain features in type 1 diabetes (dated by TCRdb to 2016 to 2019). Overall study results and their limits: Type 1 diabetes patients showed a moderate but significant shortening of TCRB CDR3 length in all four CD4+ subsets.

The antigens these receptors bind are not known. Library preparation was by the immunoSEQ multiplex PCR assay. The entire amount of isolated RNA was reverse transcribed using the High Capacity cDNA Reverse Transcription Kit, so the sequenced TCRB transcripts were expressed ones. TCRdb limited this immuneACCESS table to in-frame rearrangements with V and J called. A share of clones is missing; checked studies link under half to unresolved V genes, and the rest is unexplained. The table for this sample lists 300,000 to 350,000 clones; roughly 9% of them were counted only once. The ten biggest clones cover around 1% of the sample. Sequencing input: central memory CD4+ T cells from blood. The receptors were sampled from a young man with type 1 diabetes.

CDR3 sequence (DNA): TGTGCCAGCATATCCGGGAGAGTGAACACTGAAGCTTTCTTT. Protein sequence: CASISGRVNTEAFF. The genes are TRBV28 and TRBJ1-1; unclear D gene. The CDR3 has 14 amino acids. CDR1 is MDHEN and CDR2 is SYDVKM in the germline V gene. V lost 7 bases and J lost 0, with 12 bases in between.

The chain is built from TRBV4-1 and TRBJ1-5; D not resolved. Trimming left V 2 bases short and J 3 bases short, with 5 bases between. This CDR3 is 13 amino acids long. The V gene's germline CDR1 is MGHRA and CDR2 YSYEKL. For the CDR3, the DNA is TGCGCCAGCAGCCAAAGCGTCAATCAGCCCCAGCATTTT. Translation gives CASSQSVNQPQHF.

CDR3 loop: CASSLGSSGGAKNTQYF. The CDR3, as DNA: TGTGCCAGCAGCTTAGGATCAAGCGGGGGGGCCAAGAATACGCAGTATTTT. The genes are TRBV11-2 and TRBJ2-3; TRBD2 aligns across 10 bases. CDR3 size: 17 residues. Trimming cost V 1 base and J 7 bases; bases outside gene matches: 11. Per the germline V gene, CDR1 is SGHAT and CDR2 is FQNNGV.

This clone occurred a few times. The chain has TRBV6-6 and TRBJ1-5, with 9 bases identical to TRBD1. J gave up 11 bases and V 6 bases, and 11 bases lay outside the gene matches. The length of the CDR3 is 14 residues. Germline V gene data show CDR1 as MNHNY and CDR2 as SVGAGI (reference sequence). The CDR3 loop is CASRAGQGPSAQHF. As DNA, the CDR3 is TGTGCCAGCAGGGCGGGACAGGGCCCCAGCGCCCAGCATTTT.

The chain is built from TRBV11-2 and TRBJ2-5; TRBD2 is a possible D gene (5 bases). The CDR3 runs 14 residues. Between the trimmed V and J ends, which lost 5 bases and 0 bases, there was a span of 10 bases. Germline CDR1 and CDR2: SGHAT and FQNNGV. In nucleotides, the CDR3 is TGTGCCAGCAGCCGGACGGGGAACCAAGAGACCCAGTACTTC. It codes for CASSRTGNQETQYF.

This clone was seen repeatedly, ten times or more. The V call is TRBV9, the J call TRBJ1-2; the D gene is possibly TRBD1 (6 bases). V was pared by 3 bases and J by 6 bases, with 15 bases between. The CDR3 covers 14 residues. Germline V gene lookup returns CDR1 SGDLS and CDR2 YYNGEE. The CDR3 loop reads CASSADRSLHGYTF. The CDR3 DNA follows: TGTGCCAGCAGCGCGGACAGAAGCCTACATGGCTACACCTTC.

The table lists this clone with a few counts. The chain carries TRBV10-1 and TRBJ2-3, with D maybe TRBD2 (5 bases). Trimming pared 0 bases from V and 0 bases from J, leaving 7 bases between. The germline V gene has CDR1 WNHNN and CDR2 SYGVQD (reference sequence). This CDR3 is built from 15 residues. CDR3 protein: CASSESRASTDTQYF. In DNA, the CDR3 is TGCGCCAGCAGTGAGTCGAGGGCTAGCACAGATACGCAGTATTTT.

The chain combines TRBV5-1 with TRBJ2-2; D call uncertain. V gave up 0 bases and J gave up 3 bases, with 6 bases separating them. This CDR3 comprises 14 residues. CDR1 and CDR2 from the germline V gene are SGHRS and YFSETQ. The CDR3 loop reads CASSLGADTGELFF. The CDR3 DNA reads as TGCGCCAGCAGCTTGGGGGCGGACACCGGGGAGCTGTTTTTT. The entire variable domain, with the rest obtained from reference TRBV5-1 and TRBJ2-2, is as follows: KAGVTQTPRYLIKTRGQQVTLSCSPISGHRSVSWYQQTPGQGLQFLFEYFSETQRNKGNFPGRFSGRQFSNSRSEMNVSTLELGDSALYLCASSLGADTGELFFGEGSRLTVL.

This clone was seen a few times. This chain connects TRBV28 to TRBJ2-1, with D perhaps TRBD2 (6 bases). Trimming removed 3 bases at V and 6 bases at J, with 18 bases between. Germline V lookup: CDR1 MDHEN, CDR2 SYDVKM. This CDR3 has 16 amino acids. The CDR3 loop is CASSLGGGNPRNEQFF. Here the CDR3 DNA reads TGTGCCAGCAGTTTGGGTGGGGGGAATCCCCGCAATGAGCAGTTCTTC.

The sample holds many counts of this clone. This chain connects TRBV30 to TRBJ1-1, with TRBD1 matching 7 bases. CDR3 length: 13 amino acids. Germline CDR1 reads GTSNPN; CDR2 reads SVGIG (reference sequence). V gave up 7 bases and J gave up 0 bases; unmatched junction bases: 5. For the CDR3, the DNA is TGTGCCTTAAACAGGGGAATGAACACTGAAGCTTTCTTT. This translates into CALNRGMNTEAFF.

This clone was detected a few times. The rearrangement links TRBV4-3 to TRBJ1-4, with D possibly matching TRBD1 (6 bases). Germline-derived CDR1 and CDR2 are LGHNA and YSLEER. This CDR3 region has 16 residues. V gave up 0 bases and J gave up 4 bases, with 12 bases separating them. The CDR3: CASSQEGRGVNEKLFF. DNA for the CDR3: TGCGCCAGCAGCCAAGAAGGCAGGGGCGTTAATGAAAAACTGTTTTTT.

This rearrangement joins TRBV15 to TRBJ2-2; D gene ambiguous. Germline V gene sequence: CDR1 LNHNV, CDR2 YYDKDF (reference sequence). V shed 1 base and J shed 5 bases, with 5 bases lying between them. This CDR3 contains 13 residues. The CDR3 DNA sequence: TGTGCCACCAGCAGAGCCGATACCGGGGAGCTGTTTTTT. Residues: CATSRADTGELFF.

This clone was recorded once. CDR3 coding DNA: TGTGCCAGCTCACCCTCGACCAAGCCCACAGATACGCAGTATTTT. Its translation: CASSPSTKPTDTQYF. V usage is TRBV18 and J usage is TRBJ2-3; D not resolved. V was trimmed by 3 bases and J by 2 bases, leaving 12 bases between them. CDR3 length: 15 residues. Germline V gives CDR1 KGHSH, CDR2 LQKENI.

The chain couples TRBV27 to TRBJ2-3; D might be TRBD1 (6 bases). There are 16 residues in the CDR3. Germline CDR1 reads MNHEY; CDR2 reads SMNVEV (reference sequence). V was shortened by 2 bases and J by 1 base, with 13 bases between the two germline ends. CDR3 DNA: TGTGCCAGCAGTTTAATGGGCAGGGGTGGCACAGATACGCAGTATTTT. Protein: CASSLMGRGGTDTQYF.

The chain recombines TRBV5-7 with TRBJ2-7, with TRBD2 matching 9 bases. TRBV5-7 is recorded as an ORF, its role being uncertain. V trimming: 4 bases; J trimming: 3 bases; junction bases outside the gene matches: 17. This CDR3 spans 18 amino acids. CDR3 amino acids: CASSPARLAGLCSYEQYF. CDR3 DNA: TGTGCCAGCAGCCCCGCCCGGCTAGCGGGGTTATGTAGCTACGAGCAGTACTTC.

The sample holds a few counts of this clone. For the CDR3, the DNA is TGCGCCAGCAGTCCCCGTTTGGGGGTGACAGATACGCAGTATTTT. Translated: CASSPRLGVTDTQYF. The rearrangement joins TRBV10-1 to TRBJ2-3; the D call may be TRBD1 or TRBD2 (5 bases each). V shed 5 bases and J shed 3 bases, with 15 bases lying between them. Germline CDR1 WNHNN, CDR2 SYGVQD (reference sequence). The CDR3 runs 15 residues.

V usage is TRBV6-5 and J usage is TRBJ1-2; D perhaps matches TRBD1 (6 bases). This CDR3 contains 16 residues. Germline-derived CDR1 and CDR2 are MNHEY and SVGAGI. With 3 bases removed from V and 8 bases from J, the gap between germline ends came to 22 bases. The CDR3 here is CASSYSRTALRGGYTF. The DNA for the CDR3 is TGTGCCAGCAGTTATTCCCGGACAGCCTTGAGAGGGGGCTACACCTTC.

The rearrangement links TRBV2 to TRBJ1-5; TRBD1 is a possible D gene (6 bases). Germline V gene lookup returns CDR1 SNHLY and CDR2 FYNNEI. The CDR3 sequence is 14 residues long. V was clipped by 6 bases and J by 2 bases, with 11 bases between them. CDR3 in DNA: TGTGCCAGCAGGTCAGGGGCGGGCAATCAGCCCCAGCATTTT. It specifies CASRSGAGNQPQHF.

This clone was observed a handful of times. The chain carries TRBV6-5 and TRBJ1-1; D uncertain. CDR3 length: 14 amino acids. Germline CDR1 is MNHEY and CDR2 is SVGAGI. The V gene lost 6 bases and the J gene lost 0 bases, with 11 bases spanning the gap. Here the CDR3 DNA reads TGTGCCAGCAGCCGCGAGATCATGAACACTGAAGCTTTCTTT. Protein product: CASSREIMNTEAFF.

This clone has just a few counts. J is TRBJ1-1 and V is TRBV18; no clear D. In germline, CDR1 is KGHSH, CDR2 LQKENI. V was shortened by 8 bases and J by 1 base, with 11 bases between the two germline ends. The CDR3 consists of 13 residues. The CDR3 sequence: CASRIDPNTEAFF. CDR3 DNA: TGTGCCAGCCGCATCGACCCGAACACTGAAGCTTTCTTT. The variable domain in full, with the rest retrieved from reference TRBV18 and TRBJ1-1, is NAGVMQNPRHLVRRRGQEARLRCSPMKGHSHVYWYRQLPEEGLKFMVYLQKENIIDESGMPKERFSAEFPKEGPSILRIQQVVRGDSAAYFCASRIDPNTEAFFGQGTRLTVV.